This T cell receptor beta chain emerged from a study of sequential checkpoint blockade in melanoma. The V gene's germline CDR1 is MNHEY and CDR2 SMNVEV (reference sequence). V lost 4 bases, J lost 7 bases, and 22 bases lay in between. The CDR3 covers 16 residues. The method was immunoSEQ multiplex PCR; TCRdb's version includes in-frame clones alone and lacks a portion of them. The sample includes about 19,000 clones, about two thirds of them seen just once. Stated treatment: randomized to nivolumab then ipilimumab (arm A) or the reverse (arm B). The chain combines TRBV27 with TRBJ2-5, with D perhaps matching TRBD1 (5 bases). The TCR was taken from a human donor with melanoma. The specimen comprised CD8+ T cells sorted from blood (inferred from file names), sampled from a patient given nivolumab and ipilimumab in sequence. This CDR3 is CASSYDPTVLKGTQYF. In DNA form, the CDR3 reads TGTGCCAGCAGTTATGACCCGACAGTCCTCAAGGGGACCCAGTACTTC.